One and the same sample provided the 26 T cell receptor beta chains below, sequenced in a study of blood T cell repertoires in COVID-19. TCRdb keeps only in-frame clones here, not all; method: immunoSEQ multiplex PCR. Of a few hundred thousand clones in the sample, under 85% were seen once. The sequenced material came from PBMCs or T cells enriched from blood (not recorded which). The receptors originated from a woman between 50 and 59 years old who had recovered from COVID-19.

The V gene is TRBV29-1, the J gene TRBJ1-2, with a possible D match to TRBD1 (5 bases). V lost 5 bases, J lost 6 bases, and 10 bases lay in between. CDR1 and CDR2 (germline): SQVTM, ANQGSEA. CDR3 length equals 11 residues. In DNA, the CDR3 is TGCAGCGTTAGGGGTACGGATGGCTACACCTTC. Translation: CSVRGTDGYTF.

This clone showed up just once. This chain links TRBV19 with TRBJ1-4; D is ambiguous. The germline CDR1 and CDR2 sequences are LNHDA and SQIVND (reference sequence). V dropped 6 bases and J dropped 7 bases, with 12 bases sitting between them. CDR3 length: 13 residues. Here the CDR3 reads CASRQRSPEKLFF. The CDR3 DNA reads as TGTGCCAGTAGACAGAGAAGCCCTGAAAAACTGTTTTTT.

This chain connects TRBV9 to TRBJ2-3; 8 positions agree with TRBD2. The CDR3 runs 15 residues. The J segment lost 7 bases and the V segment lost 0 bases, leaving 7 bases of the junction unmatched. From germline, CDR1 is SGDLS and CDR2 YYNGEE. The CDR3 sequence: CASSVVSGGANTQYF. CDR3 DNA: TGTGCCAGCAGCGTAGTTTCCGGGGGGGCGAATACGCAGTATTTT.

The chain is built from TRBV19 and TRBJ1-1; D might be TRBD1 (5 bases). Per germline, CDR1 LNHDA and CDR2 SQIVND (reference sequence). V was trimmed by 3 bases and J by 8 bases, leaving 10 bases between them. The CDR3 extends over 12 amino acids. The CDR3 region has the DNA TGTGCCAGTAGTATCGGGCAGGGAGAAGCTTTCTTT. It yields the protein CASSIGQGEAFF.

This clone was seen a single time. In nucleotides, the CDR3 is TGTGCCAGTAGTGTACACCGGGACAGGGTCGCTCAGCCCCAGCATTTT. Translating it yields CASSVHRDRVAQPQHF. The chain joins TRBV19 to TRBJ1-5; 9 positions agree with TRBD1. The CDR3 has 16 amino acids. The V gene's germline CDR1 is LNHDA and CDR2 SQIVND (reference sequence). Losses at the gene ends were 5 bases for V and 6 bases for J; bases not matched to a gene: 11.

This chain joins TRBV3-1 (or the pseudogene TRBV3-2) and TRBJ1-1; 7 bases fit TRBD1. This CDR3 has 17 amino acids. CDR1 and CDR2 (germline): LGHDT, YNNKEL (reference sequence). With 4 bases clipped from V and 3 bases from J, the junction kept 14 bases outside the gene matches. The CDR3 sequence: CASSREGSTGTHTEAFF. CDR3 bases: TGTGCCAGCAGCCGCGAGGGATCGACAGGGACTCACACTGAAGCTTTCTTT.

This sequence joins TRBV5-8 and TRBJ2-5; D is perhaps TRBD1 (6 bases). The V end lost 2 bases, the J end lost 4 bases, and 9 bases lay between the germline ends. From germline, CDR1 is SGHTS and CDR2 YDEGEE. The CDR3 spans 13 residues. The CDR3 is CASSFGTLETQYF. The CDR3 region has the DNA TGTGCCAGCAGCTTCGGGACATTAGAGACCCAGTACTTC.

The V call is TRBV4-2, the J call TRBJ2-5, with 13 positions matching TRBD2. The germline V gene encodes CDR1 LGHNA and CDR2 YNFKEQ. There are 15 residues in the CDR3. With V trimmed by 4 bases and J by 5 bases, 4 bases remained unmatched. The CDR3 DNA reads TGTGCCAGCAGCCCTTCGACTAGCGGGGGGGAGACCCAGTACTTC. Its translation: CASSPSTSGGETQYF.

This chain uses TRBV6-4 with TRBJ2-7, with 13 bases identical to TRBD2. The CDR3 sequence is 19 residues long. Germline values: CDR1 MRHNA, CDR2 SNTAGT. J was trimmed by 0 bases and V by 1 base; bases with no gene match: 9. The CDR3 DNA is TGTGCCAGCAGTGACTTAATCGGGACTAGCGGGATCCTCTCCTACGAGCAGTACTTC. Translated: CASSDLIGTSGILSYEQYF.

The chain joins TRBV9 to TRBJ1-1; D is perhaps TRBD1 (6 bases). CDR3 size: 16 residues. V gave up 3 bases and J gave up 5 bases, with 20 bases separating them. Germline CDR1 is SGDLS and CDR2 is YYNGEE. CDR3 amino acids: CASSAMGHPLGTEAFF. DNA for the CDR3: TGTGCCAGCAGCGCTATGGGACACCCCCTGGGGACTGAAGCTTTCTTT.

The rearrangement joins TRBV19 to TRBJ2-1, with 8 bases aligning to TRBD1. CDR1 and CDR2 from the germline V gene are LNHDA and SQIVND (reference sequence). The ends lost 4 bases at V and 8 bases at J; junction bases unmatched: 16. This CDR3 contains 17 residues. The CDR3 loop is CASSRITLQGEVHEQFF. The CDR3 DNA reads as TGTGCCAGTAGTAGAATCACTCTACAGGGGGAAGTCCATGAGCAGTTCTTC.

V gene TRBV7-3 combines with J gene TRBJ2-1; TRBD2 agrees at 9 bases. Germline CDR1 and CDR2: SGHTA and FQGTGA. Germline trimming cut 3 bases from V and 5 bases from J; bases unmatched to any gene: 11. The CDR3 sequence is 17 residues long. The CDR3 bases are TGTGCCAGCAGCTTGGGGTGGGAGCGGGGGGCCCACAATGAGCAGTTCTTC. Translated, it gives CASSLGWERGAHNEQFF.

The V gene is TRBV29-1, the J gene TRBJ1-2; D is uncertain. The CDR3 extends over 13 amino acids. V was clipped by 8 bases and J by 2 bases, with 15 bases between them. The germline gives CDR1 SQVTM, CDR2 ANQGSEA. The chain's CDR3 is CSTTGALNYGYTF. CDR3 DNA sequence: TGCAGCACTACCGGAGCGTTGAACTATGGCTACACCTTC.

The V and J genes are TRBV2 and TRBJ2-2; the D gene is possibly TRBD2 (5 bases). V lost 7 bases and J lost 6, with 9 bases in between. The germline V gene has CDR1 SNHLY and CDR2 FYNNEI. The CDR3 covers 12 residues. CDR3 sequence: CASKAGPGELFF. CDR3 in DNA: TGTGCCAGCAAGGCGGGCCCCGGGGAGCTGTTTTTT.

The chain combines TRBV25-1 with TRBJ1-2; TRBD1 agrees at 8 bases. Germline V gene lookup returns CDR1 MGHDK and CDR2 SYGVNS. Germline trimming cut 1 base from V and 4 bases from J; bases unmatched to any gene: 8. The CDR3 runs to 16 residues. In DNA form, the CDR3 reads TGTGCCAGCAGTGAATTGGGCAGGGGGCAGACCTATGGCTACACCTTC. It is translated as CASSELGRGQTYGYTF.

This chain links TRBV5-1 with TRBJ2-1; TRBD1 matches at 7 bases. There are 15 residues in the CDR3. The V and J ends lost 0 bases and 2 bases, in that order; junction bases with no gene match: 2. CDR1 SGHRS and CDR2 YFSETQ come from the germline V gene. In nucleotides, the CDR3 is TGCGCCAGCAGCTTGGGACAGGGACCCTACAATGAGCAGTTCTTC. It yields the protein CASSLGQGPYNEQFF.

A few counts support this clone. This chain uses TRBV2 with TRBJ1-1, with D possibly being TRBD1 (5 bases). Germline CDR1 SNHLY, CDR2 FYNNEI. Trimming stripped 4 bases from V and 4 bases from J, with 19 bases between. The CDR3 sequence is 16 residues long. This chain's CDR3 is CASSVTVGGAGTEAFF. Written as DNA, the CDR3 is TGTGCCAGCAGTGTCACGGTGGGGGGTGCGGGCACTGAAGCTTTCTTT.

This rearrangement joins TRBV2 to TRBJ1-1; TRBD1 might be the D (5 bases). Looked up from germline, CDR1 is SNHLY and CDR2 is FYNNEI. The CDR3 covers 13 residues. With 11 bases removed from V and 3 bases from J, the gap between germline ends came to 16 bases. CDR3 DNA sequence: TGTGCCTCCGAAAGGGGCCAGTACACTGAAGCTTTCTTT. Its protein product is CASERGQYTEAFF.

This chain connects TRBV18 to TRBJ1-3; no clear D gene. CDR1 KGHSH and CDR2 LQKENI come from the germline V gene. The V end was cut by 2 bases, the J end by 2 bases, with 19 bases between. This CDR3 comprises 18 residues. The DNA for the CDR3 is TGTGCCAGCTCACCATTACCGGCGGAAGGTAGTGCTGGAAACACCATATATTTT. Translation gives CASSPLPAEGSAGNTIYF.

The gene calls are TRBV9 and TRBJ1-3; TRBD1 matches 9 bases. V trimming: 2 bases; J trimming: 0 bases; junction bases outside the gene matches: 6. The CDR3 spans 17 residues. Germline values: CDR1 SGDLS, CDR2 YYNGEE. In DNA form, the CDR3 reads TGTGCCAGCAGCGTTACAGGGGGCGATCTCTCTGGAAACACCATATATTTT. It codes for CASSVTGGDLSGNTIYF.

This CDR3 is CASSVGVGGTEINQPQHF. In DNA, the CDR3 is TGTGCCAGCAGCGTGGGTGTTGGAGGGACAGAAATCAATCAGCCCCAGCATTTT. This sequence joins TRBV5-8 and TRBJ1-5, with TRBD1 matching over 7 bases. The CDR3 runs 18 residues. Germline V CDR1 and CDR2: SGHTS, YDEGEE. Unmatched junction bases numbered 16, after V lost 4 bases and J lost 3 bases.

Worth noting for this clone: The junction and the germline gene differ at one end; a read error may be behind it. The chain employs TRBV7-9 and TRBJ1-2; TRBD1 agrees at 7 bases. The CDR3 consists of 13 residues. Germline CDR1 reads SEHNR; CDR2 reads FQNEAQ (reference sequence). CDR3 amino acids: CASSFTTGQWPNF. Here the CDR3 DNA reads TGTGCCAGCAGCTTCACAACGGGACAGTGGCCGAATTTC.

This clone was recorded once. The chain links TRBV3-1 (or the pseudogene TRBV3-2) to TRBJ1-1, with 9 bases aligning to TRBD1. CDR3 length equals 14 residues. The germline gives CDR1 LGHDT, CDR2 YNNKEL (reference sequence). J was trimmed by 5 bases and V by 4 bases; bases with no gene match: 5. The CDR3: CASSRRDRETEAFF. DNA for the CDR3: TGTGCCAGCAGCCGCCGGGACAGGGAAACTGAAGCTTTCTTT.

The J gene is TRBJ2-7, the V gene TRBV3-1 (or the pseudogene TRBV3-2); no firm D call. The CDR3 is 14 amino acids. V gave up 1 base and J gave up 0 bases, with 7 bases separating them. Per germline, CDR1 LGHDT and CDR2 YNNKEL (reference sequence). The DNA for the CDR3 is TGTGCCAGCAGCCAAGGGCCTCTCTCCTACGAGCAGTACTTC. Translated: CASSQGPLSYEQYF.

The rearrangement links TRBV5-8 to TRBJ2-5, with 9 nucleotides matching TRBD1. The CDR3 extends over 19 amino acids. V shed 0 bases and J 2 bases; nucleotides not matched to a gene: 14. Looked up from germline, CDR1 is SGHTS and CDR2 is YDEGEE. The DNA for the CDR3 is TGTGCCAGCAGCTTGGCCTTGGGCACGGGACAGGGACCGCAAGAGACCCAGTACTTC. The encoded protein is CASSLALGTGQGPQETQYF.

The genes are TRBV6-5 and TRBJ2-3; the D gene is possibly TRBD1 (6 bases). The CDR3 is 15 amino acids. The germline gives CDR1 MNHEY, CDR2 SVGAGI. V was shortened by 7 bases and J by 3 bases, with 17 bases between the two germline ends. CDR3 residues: CASTLRTVATDTQYF. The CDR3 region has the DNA TGTGCCAGCACCCTGAGGACAGTAGCGACAGATACGCAGTATTTT.